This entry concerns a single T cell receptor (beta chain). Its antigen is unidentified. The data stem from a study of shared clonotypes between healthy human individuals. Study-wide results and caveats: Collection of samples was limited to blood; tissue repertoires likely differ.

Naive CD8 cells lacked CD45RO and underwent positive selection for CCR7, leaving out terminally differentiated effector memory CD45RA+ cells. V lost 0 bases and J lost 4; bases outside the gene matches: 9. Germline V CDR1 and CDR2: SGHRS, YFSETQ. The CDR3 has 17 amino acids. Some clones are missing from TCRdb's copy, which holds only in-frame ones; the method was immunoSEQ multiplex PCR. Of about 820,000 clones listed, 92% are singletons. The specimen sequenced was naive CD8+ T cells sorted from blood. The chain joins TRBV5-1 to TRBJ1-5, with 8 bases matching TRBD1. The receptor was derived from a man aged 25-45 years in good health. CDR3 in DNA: TGCGCCAGCAGCTTGGTTGTCCGGGACAGGAGAAATCAGCCCCAGCATTTT. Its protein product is CASSLVVRDRRNQPQHF.